The rows below give T cell receptor beta chains drawn from one sample of a study of vaccination and CD4 T cells after COVID-19. TCRdb processed the PCR reads anew with MiXCR; each CDR3 protein has one entry. The sample records around 12,000 distinct CDR3 sequences, more than 55% being singletons. These receptors lack a known antigen. Source: cultured CD4+ T cells from blood, taken after SARS-CoV-2 vaccination. These receptors were obtained from a human donor with COVID-19. Both conserved end residues are trimmed from each CDR3. The size entry is marked missing in some rows and otherwise reads once, few, many or a size class.

clone size: few
V gene: TRBV20-1
CDR3 protein: SARERDRAFYGYT

clone size: NA
V gene: TRBV6-1
CDR3 protein: ASSPVRPSGNTIY

clone size: NA
V gene: TRBV20-1
CDR3 protein: SAPRPDYGYT

clone size: NA
V gene: TRBV6-1
CDR3 protein: ASNLAGGSNKETQY

clone size: NA
V gene: TRBV2
CDR3 protein: ASSVIGTGEEQY

clone size: NA
V gene: TRBV5-1
CDR3 protein: ASSLGPSGGPPAETQY

clone size: NA
V gene: TRBV27
CDR3 protein: ASSPLTGGMSSPLH

clone size: NA
V gene: TRBV6-1
CDR3 protein: ASSGLAGGRGDTQY

clone size: NA
V gene: TRBV4-3
CDR3 protein: ASSQVYGGLGGKPEAF

clone size: NA
V gene: TRBV7-2
CDR3 protein: ASSLNPGTANYGYT

clone size: NA
V gene: TRBV4-2
CDR3 protein: ASSQDPGAGVGEAVY

clone size: few
V gene: TRBV7-8
CDR3 protein: ASSLGSAGQGYEQY

clone size: NA
V gene: TRBV20-1
CDR3 protein: SAQLGTGERNQPQH

clone size: NA
V gene: TRBV6-2/TRBV6-3
CDR3 protein: ASSWGAGVTYEQY

clone size: NA
V gene: TRBV5-8
CDR3 protein: ASSLGTSGGRDTQY

clone size: NA
V gene: TRBV10-2
CDR3 protein: ASSQETAYSNQPRH

clone size: NA
V gene: TRBV3-1
CDR3 protein: ASSPSPNTEAF

clone size: NA
V gene: TRBV20-1
CDR3 protein: SAFRDTYNSPLH

clone size: NA
V gene: TRBV6-1
CDR3 protein: ASSPGTVNYGYT

clone size: NA
V gene: TRBV7-2
CDR3 protein: ASSAHGEQY

clone size: few
V gene: TRBV6-1
CDR3 protein: ASSEGPTGIGFYQPQH

clone size: NA
V gene: TRBV6-2/TRBV6-3
CDR3 protein: ASSFRVSGANVLT

clone size: NA
V gene: TRBV5-1
CDR3 protein: ASSLFSIDEQY

clone size: once
V gene: TRBV6-1
CDR3 protein: ATKDTYAGNTIY

clone size: medium-sized
V gene: TRBV27
CDR3 protein: ASSLPGTATTDTQY

clone size: NA
V gene: TRBV7-9
CDR3 protein: ASSFGTGEQY

clone size: NA
V gene: TRBV12-3/TRBV12-4
CDR3 protein: ASSTGQAVGYT

clone size: few
V gene: TRBV10-1
CDR3 protein: ASSESGQGINSPLH

clone size: NA
V gene: TRBV28
CDR3 protein: ASSPQGKLF

clone size: NA
V gene: TRBV20-1
CDR3 protein: SARDQWGHTISPLH

clone size: once
V gene: TRBV2
CDR3 protein: ASSTGTGPPVAY